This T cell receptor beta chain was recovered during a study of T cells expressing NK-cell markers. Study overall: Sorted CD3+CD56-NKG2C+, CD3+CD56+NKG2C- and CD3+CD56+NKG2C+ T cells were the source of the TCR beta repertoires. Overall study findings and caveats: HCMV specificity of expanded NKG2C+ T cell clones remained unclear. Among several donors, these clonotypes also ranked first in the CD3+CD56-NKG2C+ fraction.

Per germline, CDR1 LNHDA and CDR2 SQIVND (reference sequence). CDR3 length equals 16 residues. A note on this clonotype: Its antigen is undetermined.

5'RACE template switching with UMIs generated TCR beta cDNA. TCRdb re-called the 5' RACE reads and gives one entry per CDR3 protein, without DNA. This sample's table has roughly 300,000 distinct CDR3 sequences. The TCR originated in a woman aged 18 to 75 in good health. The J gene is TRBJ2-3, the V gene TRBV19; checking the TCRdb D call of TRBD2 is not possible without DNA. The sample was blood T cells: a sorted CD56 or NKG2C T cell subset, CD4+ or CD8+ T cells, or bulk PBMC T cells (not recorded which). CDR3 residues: CASSIDRLAGEDTQYF.